The source of this T cell receptor (beta chain) is a study of identical twins. The study's findings and limits: An excess of low generation probability was shown by twin-shared out-of-frame alpha sequences. Insertions were fewer in abundant cord blood beta clonotypes, whereas memory repertoires showed none of this pattern.

A word on this clonotype: Antigen: not known.

Germline lookup yields CDR1 SGHRS and CDR2 YFSETQ. CDR3 length: 17 residues. V trimming: 2 bases; J trimming: 4 bases; junction bases outside the gene matches: 12. Addition of a universal primer site occurred through template switching, and cDNA carried unique molecular identifiers. TCRdb re-called the 5' RACE reads through MiXCR, storing one row per CDR3 protein. The table includes 690,000 or so distinct CDR3 sequences, around 8.6% detected once. These data were also reused for a study on yellow fever vaccine responses in identical twins. According to that study: After vaccination, twins' T cell response reportedly seemed partly convergent, partly personalized.

Material: PBMCs. The chain recombines TRBV5-1 with TRBJ1-1; 9 nucleotides agree with TRBD1. This clonotype originated in a woman between 18 and 29 years old in good health. For the CDR3, the DNA is TGCGCCAGCAGCTTCGGTGGACAGGGGAGGGGAGGCACTGAAGCTTTCTTT. This sequence encodes CASSFGGQGRGGTEAFF.